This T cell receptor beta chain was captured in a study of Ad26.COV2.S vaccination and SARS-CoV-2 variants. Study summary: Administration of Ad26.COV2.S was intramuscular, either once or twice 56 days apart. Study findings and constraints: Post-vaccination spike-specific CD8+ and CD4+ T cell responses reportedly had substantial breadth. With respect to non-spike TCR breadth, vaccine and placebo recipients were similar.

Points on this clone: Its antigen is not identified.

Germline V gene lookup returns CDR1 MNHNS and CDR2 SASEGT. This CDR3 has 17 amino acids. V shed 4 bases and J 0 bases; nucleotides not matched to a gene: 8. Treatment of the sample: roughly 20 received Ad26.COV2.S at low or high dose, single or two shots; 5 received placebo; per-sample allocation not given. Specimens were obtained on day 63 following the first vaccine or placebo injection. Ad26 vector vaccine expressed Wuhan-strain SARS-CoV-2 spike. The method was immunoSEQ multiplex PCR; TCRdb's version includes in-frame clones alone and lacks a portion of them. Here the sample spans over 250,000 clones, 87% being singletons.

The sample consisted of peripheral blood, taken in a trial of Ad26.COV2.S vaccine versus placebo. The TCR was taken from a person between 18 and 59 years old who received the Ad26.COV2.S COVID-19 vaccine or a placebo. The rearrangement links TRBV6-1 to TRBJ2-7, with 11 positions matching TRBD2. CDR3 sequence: CASSGGSGRVSSYEQYF. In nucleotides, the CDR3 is TGTGCCAGCAGTGGGGGTAGCGGGAGGGTAAGCTCCTACGAGCAGTACTTC.